There are a few counts of the clone carrying this T cell receptor (beta chain). Antigen specificity is unknown. The data were taken from a study of T cell repertoires in cytomegalovirus infection. Study at large: As its CMV epitopes, the study selected recently identified HLA-C-restricted and well-studied HLA-B-restricted targets.

Study outcomes and limitations: Within the response measured ex vivo, HLA-C-restricted CMV-specific TCR beta clonotypes were dominant. The study identified carriers of CMV plus the relevant HLA from cumulative public TCR beta family frequency.

TCRdb itself ran the reads through MiXCR, one entry per CDR3 protein. The sample lists around 78,000 distinct CDR3 sequences, about 24% seen once, with 50% in the top ten. Germline CDR1 reads MNHEY; CDR2 reads SVGAGI. V was trimmed by 4 bases and J by 3 bases, leaving 8 bases between them. The CDR3 length is 13 residues. The chain recombines TRBV6-5 with TRBJ2-3; D gene ambiguous. This sample comprised CD8+ T cells from cultured PBMCs, obtained from culture after CMV antigen stimulation. This TCR was sampled from a human donor in good health (CMV status not recorded). Some clones in this sample may be carry-over from other donors' samples. This CDR3 is CASSSWATDTQYF. CDR3 sequence (DNA): TGTGCCAGCAGTTCATGGGCGACAGATACGCAGTATTTT.